This T cell receptor beta chain was observed in a study of T cell responses to AZD1222 COVID-19 vaccine. Study findings and constraints: There were repertoire samples only from the period after the peak T cell response.

A note on this clone: Its antigen is unknown.

Germline CDR1 is SGHDN and CDR2 is FVKESK. The CDR3 runs 15 residues. V shed 1 base and J 5 bases; nucleotides not matched to a gene: 5. The assay was immunoSEQ multiplex PCR, and TCRdb's table has in-frame clones only and misses some. The sample contains about 160,000 clones, around 91% of which appear only once. The sample here was peripheral blood, taken on day 0 of AZD1222 vaccination. V usage is TRBV14 and J usage is TRBJ2-1; TRBD2 matches 7 bases. The TCR sequence derives from an adult in good health. As DNA, the CDR3 is TGTGCCAGCAGCCAAGCCAGCGGGGCCCACAATGAGCAGTTCTTC. Translating gives CASSQASGAHNEQFF.